The 14 T cell receptor beta chains presented below share a single source sample, sequenced in a study of T cells in Graves' hyperthyroidism and ophthalmopathy. Researchers took RNA transcripts and amplified the TCR beta CDR3 regions from them. The TCR CDR3 first-round RT-PCR relied on the HTBI primer set. TCRdb called the multiplex PCR reads again in MiXCR, with one record for every CDR3 protein. Here the sample spans around 420,000 distinct CDR3 sequences, 15% to 19% being singletons. Sequenced input: blood. The receptors stem from a woman younger than 35 with Graves' hyperthyroidism.

This clonotype occurred a few times. This chain links TRBV20-1 with TRBJ2-6; 7 bases line up with TRBD1. Germline CDR1 DFQATT, CDR2 SNEGSKA (reference sequence). V lost 1 base, J lost 2 bases, and 11 bases stayed unmatched. The CDR3 runs 18 residues. CDR3 sequence reads: CSARGRNRGVTGANVLTF. The CDR3 coding sequence is TGCAGTGCTAGAGGAAGGAACAGGGGAGTAACTGGGGCCAACGTCCTGACTTTC.

This clonotype was recorded at least ten times. The chain couples TRBV20-1 to TRBJ1-5; D might be TRBD1 (5 bases). The CDR3 totals 15 residues. The germline V gene encodes CDR1 DFQATT and CDR2 SNEGSKA (reference sequence). The V end lost 3 bases, the J end lost 2 bases, and 14 bases lay between the germline ends. This chain's CDR3 is CSASGGGWRNQPQHF. In DNA form, the CDR3 reads TGCAGTGCTAGCGGGGGGGGTTGGCGCAATCAGCCCCAGCATTTT.

The table lists this clonotype with many counts. The rearrangement uses TRBV11-2 and TRBJ2-3; 7 bases line up with TRBD2. This CDR3 spans 17 amino acids. With V trimmed by 2 bases and J by 2 bases, 10 bases remained unmatched. The germline gives CDR1 SGHAT, CDR2 FQNNGV. CDR3 in amino acids: CASSLMGGNVPTDTQYF. The CDR3 DNA follows: TGTGCCAGCAGCTTAATGGGGGGGAATGTCCCCACAGATACGCAGTATTTT.

This clonotype came up a few times. The rearrangement uses TRBV6-6 and TRBJ2-3; D is ambiguous. This CDR3 is 17 amino acids long. Germline loops: CDR1 MNHNY, CDR2 SVGAGI (reference sequence). V dropped 0 bases and J dropped 2 bases, with 15 bases sitting between them. The CDR3 spells CASSYSALDGTTDTQYF. CDR3 nucleotides: TGTGCCAGCAGTTACTCGGCGCTGGACGGAACCACAGATACGCAGTATTTT.

Of note for this clonotype: A single base separates this from a much larger clone, so it may be a read error. The chain joins TRBV28 to TRBJ2-1, with 8 nucleotides matching TRBD2. Germline-derived CDR1 and CDR2 are MDHEN and SYDVKM. The CDR3 spans 16 residues. The CDR3 nucleotides are TGTGCCAGCAGACGAGGAACTAGCGGCTCCTACAATGAGCAGTCCTTC. Protein sequence: CASRRGTSGSYNEQSF. The full variable domain, its missing parts supplied by reference TRBV28 and TRBJ2-1, is DVKVTQSSRYLVKRTGEKVFLECVQDMDHENMFWYRQDPGLGLRLIYFSYDVKMKEKGDIPEGYSVSREKKERFSLILESASTNQTSMYLCASRRGTSGSYNEQSFGPGTRLTVL.

The V gene is TRBV24-1, the J gene TRBJ2-3; D is unresolved. This CDR3 spans 13 amino acids. CDR1 KGHDR and CDR2 SFDVKD come from the germline V gene. Trimming removed 9 bases at V and 3 bases at J, with 12 bases between. CDR3: CATGTPVTDTQYF. As DNA, the CDR3 is TGTGCCACCGGCACCCCTGTGACAGATACGCAGTATTTT.

In this sample, this clonotype turned up a few times. The chain recombines TRBV6-1 with TRBJ1-1; D may be TRBD1 (5 bases). Trimming cost V 4 bases and J 4 bases, with 13 bases left between them. The CDR3 covers 14 residues. Germline lookup yields CDR1 MNHNS and CDR2 SASEGT. CDR3: CASSGGAKGTEAFF. For the CDR3, the DNA is TGTGCCAGCAGTGGCGGGGCTAAAGGCACTGAAGCTTTCTTT.

The chain uses TRBV20-1 and TRBJ1-4; 7 nucleotides match TRBD1. Germline V CDR1 and CDR2: DFQATT, SNEGSKA (reference sequence). This CDR3 has 14 amino acids. V trimming: 6 bases; J trimming: 5 bases; junction bases outside the gene matches: 9. In DNA form, the CDR3 reads TGCAGTGCGGGAGGGGCCAGGGGGAATGAAAAACTGTTTTTT. This translates into CSAGGARGNEKLFF.

This clonotype has more than one count but fewer than ten. The junction and the germline gene differ at one end; a read error may be behind it. The chain links TRBV9 to TRBJ1-1; 7 bases fit TRBD1. The CDR3 runs 14 residues. In germline, CDR1 is SGDLS, CDR2 YYNGEE. The DNA of the CDR3 is TGTGTCAGCAGCGTAGGGCCAGGGGGCACTGAAGCTTTCTTT. This sequence encodes CVSSVGPGGTEAFF.

This clonotype has at least ten counts. The rearrangement links TRBV11-3 to TRBJ2-3; 7 positions match TRBD2. Per the germline V gene, CDR1 is SGHNT and CDR2 is YENEEA. V dropped 2 bases and J dropped 5; count of bases not matched to a gene: 4. The length of the CDR3 is 14 residues. CDR3 coding DNA: TGTGCCAGCAGCTTAAGAGGGGAGGGAGATACGCAGTATTTT. It translates to CASSLRGEGDTQYF.

The gene calls are TRBV5-1 and TRBJ1-1; a weak D match, TRBD1 (5 bases). This CDR3 spans 14 amino acids. V was clipped by 4 bases and J by 4 bases, with 14 bases between them. Germline lookup yields CDR1 SGHRS and CDR2 YFSETQ. This CDR3 is CASSGRMGGTEAFF. The CDR3 nucleotides are TGCGCCAGCAGCGGAAGGATGGGGGGCACTGAAGCTTTCTTT.

The chain links TRBV5-4 to TRBJ2-3; no firm D call. Trimming shortened V by 0 bases and J by 3 bases, and 11 bases separated the two germline ends. The CDR3 spans 15 residues. Germline CDR1 and CDR2: SGHNT and YYREEE (reference sequence). CDR3 region: CASSLGVSGTDTQYF. CDR3 coding DNA: TGTGCCAGCAGCTTGGGAGTGTCTGGGACAGATACGCAGTATTTT.

This clonotype was detected many times. The rearrangement joins TRBV14 to TRBJ2-7; D call uncertain. The CDR3 totals 16 residues. With 1 base removed from V and 5 bases from J, the gap between germline ends came to 18 bases. The germline V gene has CDR1 SGHDN and CDR2 FVKESK. As DNA, the CDR3 is TGTGCCAGCAGCCAAGTAACCTCCGGGTTCGAAGACGAGCAGTACTTC. This sequence encodes CASSQVTSGFEDEQYF.

This clonotype was picked up many times. This chain joins TRBV10-3 and TRBJ1-3; a weak D match, TRBD1 (6 bases). Trimming removed 5 bases from V and 4 bases from J, with 12 bases in between. Germline loops: CDR1 ENHRY, CDR2 SYGVKD. CDR3 length: 14 amino acids. Here the CDR3 DNA reads TGTGCCATCAGTCTACAGGGTTACGGAAACACCATATATTTT. This sequence encodes CAISLQGYGNTIYF.